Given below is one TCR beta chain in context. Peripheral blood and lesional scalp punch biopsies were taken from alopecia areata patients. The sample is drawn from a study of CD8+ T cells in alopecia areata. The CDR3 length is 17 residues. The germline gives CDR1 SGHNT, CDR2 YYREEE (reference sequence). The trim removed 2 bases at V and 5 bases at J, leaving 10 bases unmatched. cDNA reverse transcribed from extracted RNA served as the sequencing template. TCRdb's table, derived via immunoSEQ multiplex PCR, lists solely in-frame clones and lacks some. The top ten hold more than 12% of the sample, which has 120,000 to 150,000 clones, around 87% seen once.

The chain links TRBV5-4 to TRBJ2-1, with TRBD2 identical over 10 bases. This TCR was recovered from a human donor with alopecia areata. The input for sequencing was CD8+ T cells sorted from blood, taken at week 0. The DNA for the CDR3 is TGTGCCAGCAGCTTTCTACTAGCGGGGATCAAGCACAATGAGCAGTTCTTC. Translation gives CASSFLLAGIKHNEQFF.